A single sample gave rise to the 21 T cell receptor beta chains below, sequenced in a study of blood T cell repertoires in COVID-19. Here immunoSEQ multiplex PCR was the method, and the copy in TCRdb shows in-frame clones only, minus some. The table includes around 55,000 clones, around 83% detected once. Sequenced material: peripheral blood. The receptor set was obtained from a human donor in a cohort sampled during active or convalescent COVID-19.

The chain uses TRBV7-2 and TRBJ2-7; TRBD2 agrees at 7 bases. The J segment lost 5 bases and the V segment lost 5 bases, leaving 12 bases of the junction unmatched. CDR1 and CDR2 (germline): SGHTA, FQGNSA. The CDR3 is 15 residues long. Written as DNA, the CDR3 is TGTGCCAGCAGCGCCGGACTTTGGGGGGGGGACGAGCAGTACTTC. Translation gives CASSAGLWGGDEQYF.

This clone came up a few times. The chain is built from TRBV11-2 and TRBJ2-5; TRBD1 matches at 7 bases. CDR3 length: 13 amino acids. Germline trimming cut 5 bases from V and 4 bases from J; bases unmatched to any gene: 4. Germline V gene data show CDR1 as SGHAT and CDR2 as FQNNGV. In DNA, the CDR3 is TGTGCCAGCAGCCCTCGACAGGGAGAGACCCAGTACTTC. It encodes CASSPRQGETQYF.

V is TRBV19 and J is TRBJ2-1; tentative D call: TRBD2 (6 bases). In germline, CDR1 is LNHDA, CDR2 SQIVND (reference sequence). The V gene lost 0 bases and the J gene lost 4 bases, with 16 bases spanning the gap. This CDR3 region has 17 residues. CDR3 region: CASSIDLETGTYNEQFF. The CDR3 nucleotides are TGTGCCAGTAGTATAGACTTGGAGACGGGGACTTACAATGAGCAGTTCTTC.

The CDR3 loop reads CASSGGWTGGPGELFF. In DNA form, the CDR3 reads TGCGCCAGCAGCGGTGGTTGGACAGGGGGCCCCGGGGAGCTGTTTTTT. The chain has TRBV5-1 and TRBJ2-2, with 11 bases lining up with TRBD1. With 4 bases clipped from V and 6 bases from J, the junction kept 8 bases outside the gene matches. The CDR3 loop spans 16 amino acids. Germline V CDR1 and CDR2: SGHRS, YFSETQ.

In its sample, this clone was seen a few times. V usage is TRBV3-1 (or the pseudogene TRBV3-2) and J usage is TRBJ2-2; D is ambiguous. There are 14 residues in the CDR3. V dropped 2 bases and J dropped 4 bases, with 8 bases sitting between them. The germline V gene encodes CDR1 LGHDT and CDR2 YNNKEL (reference sequence). The CDR3 nucleotides read TGTGCCAGCAGCCAAAATCGTTTCACCGGGGAGCTGTTTTTT. Amino acid sequence: CASSQNRFTGELFF.

This clone has only one observation. The CDR3 bases are TGTGCCAGCAGCAAGAAGACAGCCAACAATGAGCAGTTCTTC. Protein product: CASSKKTANNEQFF. The chain employs TRBV21-1 and TRBJ2-1; the D call TRBD1 from the table was never checked on the DNA. TRBV21-1 is assigned pseudogene status. This CDR3 spans 14 amino acids.

The CDR3 is CASSTDQNTEAFF. The CDR3 nucleotides are TGTGCCAGCAGTACAGACCAGAACACTGAAGCTTTCTTT. V usage is TRBV12-3 or TRBV12-4 and J usage is TRBJ1-1, with D unclear. This CDR3 is built from 13 residues. Trimming took off 5 bases at V and 1 base at J, with 8 bases between the two ends.

This clone turned up a few times. CDR3 sequence reads: CASSSQRGGYQETQYF. Here the CDR3 DNA reads TGTGCCAGCAGCTCCCAGCGGGGGGGGTACCAAGAGACCCAGTACTTC. This rearrangement joins TRBV7-2 to TRBJ2-5; 10 nucleotides line up with TRBD2. Looked up from germline, CDR1 is SGHTA and CDR2 is FQGNSA. The J segment lost 0 bases and the V segment lost 4 bases, leaving 5 bases of the junction unmatched. The CDR3 runs to 16 residues. The full variable domain, in which reference TRBV7-2 and TRBJ2-5 provide the parts outside the CDR3, is GAGVSQSPSNKVTEKGKDVELRCDPISGHTALYWYRQSLGQGLEFLIYFQGNSAPDKSGLPSDRFSAERTGGSVSTLTIQRTQQEDSAVYLCASSSQRGGYQETQYFGPGTRLLVL.

V is TRBV10-2 and J is TRBJ2-1; a possible D gene is TRBD2 (6 bases). Trimming shortened V by 2 bases and J by 0 bases, and 8 bases separated the two germline ends. This CDR3 spans 15 amino acids. Germline CDR1 is WSHSY and CDR2 is SAAADI. The DNA for the CDR3 is TGCGCCAGCAGTGAGGGAGGGAGCTCCTACAATGAGCAGTTCTTC. Translating gives CASSEGGSSYNEQFF.

This CDR3 reads CSAAGGRSQETQYF. CDR3 DNA: TGCAGCGCTGCAGGAGGTCGATCCCAAGAGACCCAGTACTTC. The chain combines TRBV29-1 with TRBJ2-5, with TRBD2 as a possible D gene (5 bases). This CDR3 is 14 amino acids long. V was trimmed by 7 bases and J by 1 base, leaving 16 bases between them. Germline CDR1 reads SQVTM; CDR2 reads ANQGSEA.

This chain connects TRBV4-2 to TRBJ1-1; 7 nucleotides align to TRBD1. Germline V gene lookup returns CDR1 LGHNA and CDR2 YNFKEQ. Trimming took 2 bases from V and 2 from J; bases not matched to a gene: 11. The CDR3 extends over 17 amino acids. In DNA, the CDR3 is TGTGCCAGCAGCCAACAACCGACAGGGTCGGGAAACACTGAAGCTTTCTTT. Its protein product is CASSQQPTGSGNTEAFF.

The chain links TRBV14 to TRBJ2-7; TRBD1 matches at 9 bases. This CDR3 is 16 amino acids long. V lost 4 bases and J lost 3; bases outside the gene matches: 10. Germline CDR1 and CDR2: SGHDN and FVKESK. In DNA form, the CDR3 reads TGTGCCAGCAGCCGCCACCCCCGGGACAGGGTCTACGAGCAGTACTTC. This encodes CASSRHPRDRVYEQYF.

The CDR3 DNA sequence: TGTGCCAGCAGTTACTCCGGCGGAAGGGGGACCTACGAGCAGTACTTC. Translation gives CASSYSGGRGTYEQYF. The chain carries TRBV6-5 and TRBJ2-7, with D perhaps TRBD1 (6 bases). V was clipped by 0 bases and J by 2 bases, with 14 bases between them. The V gene's germline CDR1 is MNHEY and CDR2 SVGAGI. The CDR3 spans 16 residues.

The genes are TRBV18 and TRBJ2-1; a possible D gene is TRBD2 (6 bases). Deletions cut 3 bases from V and 9 bases from J, with 15 bases between. The germline V gene encodes CDR1 KGHSH and CDR2 LQKENI. This CDR3 contains 14 residues. The CDR3 spells CASSPRGGQVEQFF. The CDR3 DNA is TGTGCCAGCTCACCCCGTGGAGGGCAAGTTGAGCAGTTCTTC.

This chain uses TRBV9 with TRBJ2-6, with 9 bases identical to TRBD1. From germline, CDR1 is SGDLS and CDR2 YYNGEE. V gave up 3 bases and J gave up 4 bases; unmatched junction bases: 17. The CDR3 is 20 amino acids. For the CDR3, the DNA is TGTGCCAGCAGCGCCGGTACGGGACAGGGCCTTTCATGGGGGGCCAACGTCCTGACTTTC. Translated: CASSAGTGQGLSWGANVLTF.

The chain joins TRBV4-3 to TRBJ2-3, with 8 bases fitting TRBD1. The J segment lost 4 bases and the V segment lost 4 bases, leaving 16 bases of the junction unmatched. The CDR3 totals 18 residues. In germline, CDR1 is LGHNA, CDR2 YSLEER. The CDR3 DNA sequence: TGCGCCAGCAGCCTTGGATATTACGGACAGGGACGGGCAGATACGCAGTATTTT. It encodes CASSLGYYGQGRADTQYF.

This clone turned up a few times. V usage is TRBV18 and J usage is TRBJ1-2; D call uncertain. The CDR3 contains 13 residues. Deletions cut 1 base from V and 6 bases from J, with 9 bases between. Germline lookup yields CDR1 KGHSH and CDR2 LQKENI. The CDR3 protein is CASSPREADGYTF. The CDR3 region has the DNA TGTGCCAGCTCACCACGGGAAGCGGATGGCTACACCTTC. Variable domain in full (rest from reference TRBV18 and TRBJ1-2): NAGVMQNPRHLVRRRGQEARLRCSPMKGHSHVYWYRQLPEEGLKFMVYLQKENIIDESGMPKERFSAEFPKEGPSILRIQQVVRGDSAAYFCASSPREADGYTFGSGTRLTVV.

J is TRBJ1-1 and V is TRBV5-1; 7 bases map to TRBD1. The CDR3 has 15 residues. Unmatched junction bases numbered 8, after V lost 3 bases and J lost 3 bases. Germline V lookup: CDR1 SGHRS, CDR2 YFSETQ. This chain's CDR3 is CASSWGDSLYTEAFF. DNA for the CDR3: TGCGCCAGCAGCTGGGGGGACAGCCTATACACTGAAGCTTTCTTT.

This clone was observed a handful of times. The gene calls are TRBV7-9 and TRBJ1-1; D ambiguous. V was cut by 5 bases and J by 6 bases, with 16 bases left in between. CDR1 and CDR2 from the germline V gene are SEHNR and FQNEAQ (reference sequence). This CDR3 region has 14 residues. CDR3 residues: CASSLISSGSEAFF. The CDR3 DNA sequence: TGTGCCAGCAGCCTAATTTCCTCGGGATCTGAAGCTTTCTTT. The entire variable domain, with the rest obtained from reference TRBV7-9 and TRBJ1-1, is as follows: DTGVSQNPRHKITKRGQNVTFRCDPISEHNRLYWYRQTLGQGPEFLTYFQNEAQLEKSRLLSDRFSAERPKGSFSTLEIQRTEQGDSAMYLCASSLISSGSEAFFGQGTRLTVV.

On this clone itself: Different DNA sequences within this sample yield the same CDR3. In DNA, the CDR3 is TGTGCCAGCAGTTTTATGAACACTGAAGCTTTCTTT. It specifies CASSFMNTEAFF. V gene TRBV12-3 or TRBV12-4 combines with J gene TRBJ1-1; D gene ambiguous. The ends were cut back, 3 bases at V and 0 bases at J, with 2 bases in the middle. The CDR3 covers 12 residues.

This clone has only one observation. CDR3: CASSFRDGLNYGYTF. Here the CDR3 DNA reads TGCGCCAGCAGCTTCCGGGACGGACTAAACTATGGCTACACCTTC. The V gene is TRBV5-1, the J gene TRBJ1-2, with a possible D match to TRBD1 (5 bases). The CDR3 loop spans 15 amino acids. Germline V CDR1 and CDR2: SGHRS, YFSETQ. Trimming stripped 2 bases from V and 2 bases from J, with 13 bases between.